Presented here are 2 T cell receptor beta chains from one specimen sequenced in a study of blood T cell repertoires in COVID-19. Using immunoSEQ multiplex PCR, the repertoire was profiled, and TCRdb retains in-frame clones only, with some absent. Here the sample spans 180,000 or so clones, about 85% being singletons. Material for sequencing was peripheral blood. These receptors were collected from a woman aged 60 to 75 with acute or convalescent COVID-19.

The chain employs TRBV12-5 and TRBJ2-5; TRBD2 agrees at 7 bases. Germline V gives CDR1 LGHNT, CDR2 FRNRAP. V shed 1 base and J 2 bases; nucleotides not matched to a gene: 10. The CDR3 sequence is 17 residues long. The CDR3 is CASGLASGVFEQETQYF. CDR3 sequence (DNA): TGTGCTAGTGGTTTGGCTAGCGGCGTGTTCGAACAAGAGACCCAGTACTTC.

This chain uses TRBV7-9 with TRBJ1-1; 8 positions agree with TRBD1. CDR3 size: 15 residues. Germline CDR1 and CDR2: SEHNR and FQNEAQ (reference sequence). V dropped 5 bases and J dropped 1; count of bases not matched to a gene: 6. This CDR3 is CASSPPTGANTEAFF. The DNA of the CDR3 is TGTGCCAGCAGCCCCCCGACAGGGGCGAACACTGAAGCTTTCTTT.